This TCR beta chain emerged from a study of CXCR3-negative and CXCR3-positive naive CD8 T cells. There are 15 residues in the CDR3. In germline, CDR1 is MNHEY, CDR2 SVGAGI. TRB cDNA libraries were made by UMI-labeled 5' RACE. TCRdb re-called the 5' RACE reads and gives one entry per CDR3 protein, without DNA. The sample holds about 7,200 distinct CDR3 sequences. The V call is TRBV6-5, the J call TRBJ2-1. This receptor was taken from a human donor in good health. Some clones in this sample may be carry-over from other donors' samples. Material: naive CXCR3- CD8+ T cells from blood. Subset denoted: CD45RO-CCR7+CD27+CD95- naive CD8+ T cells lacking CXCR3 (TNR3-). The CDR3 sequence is CASSLLEGSYNPQFF.